This T cell receptor (beta chain) was captured in a study of shared clonotypes between healthy human individuals. The length of the CDR3 is 19 residues. V dropped 2 bases and J dropped 0; count of bases not matched to a gene: 13. Germline V gene lookup returns CDR1 KGHSH and CDR2 LQKENI. Whole-study findings and limits: Naive subsets, compared against memory subsets, generally had larger estimated richness values. The study found lower generation probabilities in non-shared clonotypes than in those shared by all four donors. Represented diversity, genetic and exposure-history alike, was limited by few donors.

The repertoire was sequenced with immunoSEQ multiplex PCR; TCRdb's copy has only in-frame clones and lacks some. The sample lists 2 million to 3 million clones; 93% were seen once. Concerning this clone itself: Its antigen is undetermined.

The chain carries TRBV18 and TRBJ2-3; 8 nucleotides line up with TRBD2. The receptor comes from a man between 18 and 35 years old in good health. Some clones in this sample may be carry-over from other donors' samples. The sample consisted of naive CD4+ T cells from PBMCs. Stated subset: CD45RA+ positively selected. In nucleotides, the CDR3 is TGTGCCAGCTCACCAAGAAGGGAGCGGGGGCGGATGAGCACAGATACGCAGTATTTT. This encodes CASSPRRERGRMSTDTQYF. The whole variable domain, filled in from reference TRBV18 and TRBJ2-3, reads NAGVMQNPRHLVRRRGQEARLRCSPMKGHSHVYWYRQLPEEGLKFMVYLQKENIIDESGMPKERFSAEFPKEGPSILRIQQVVRGDSAAYFCASSPRRERGRMSTDTQYFGPGTRLTVL.